The 27 T cell receptor beta chains presented below share a single source sample, sequenced in a study of blood T cell repertoires in COVID-19. Here immunoSEQ multiplex PCR was the method, and the copy in TCRdb shows in-frame clones only, minus some. The profile shows nearly 300,000 clones, approximately 88% of them singletons. The sample comprised peripheral blood. The source of these receptors is a woman younger than 45 who had recovered from COVID-19.

This chain links TRBV15 with TRBJ2-2; TRBD2 agrees at 8 bases. CDR1 is LNHNV and CDR2 is YYDKDF in the germline V gene (reference sequence). With 5 bases clipped from V and 6 bases from J, the junction kept 8 bases outside the gene matches. The CDR3 is 15 amino acids. CDR3 sequence: CATSPRGGLAGELFF. The CDR3 nucleotides are TGTGCCACCAGCCCCCGGGGGGGCCTCGCCGGGGAGCTGTTTTTT. Together with reference TRBV15 and TRBJ2-2, the CDR3 gives the full variable domain: DAMVIQNPRYQVTQFGKPVTLSCSQTLNHNVMYWYQQKSSQAPKLLFHYYDKDFNNEADTPDNFQSRRPNTSFCFLDIRSPGLGDTAMYLCATSPRGGLAGELFFGEGSRLTVL.

V gene TRBV11-2 combines with J gene TRBJ2-3; no clear D gene. V lost 4 bases, J lost 8 bases, and 10 bases lay in between. Germline loops: CDR1 SGHAT, CDR2 FQNNGV. CDR3 length: 12 amino acids. DNA of the CDR3: TGTGCCAGCAGCTCCTCAGCGTTTACGCAGTATTTT. It is translated as CASSSSAFTQYF.

DNA of the CDR3: TGTGCCAGCAGCTTAAGTCGGAGCGTCCGCACAGATACGCAGTATTTT. Its protein is CASSLSRSVRTDTQYF. The V call is TRBV7-2, the J call TRBJ2-3; D ambiguous. The V and J ends lost 2 bases and 1 base respectively, with 13 bases between them. This CDR3 region has 16 residues. From germline, CDR1 is SGHTA and CDR2 FQGNSA.

The chain recombines TRBV19 with TRBJ2-1; a possible D gene is TRBD2 (7 bases). The CDR3 has 12 residues. Trimming shortened V by 7 bases and J by 15 bases, and 19 bases separated the two germline ends. The germline V gene has CDR1 LNHDA and CDR2 SQIVND (reference sequence). The CDR3 is CASKDSGTRRFF. In nucleotides, the CDR3 is TGTGCCAGTAAGGACAGCGGGACAAGACGGTTCTTC.

The V and J genes are TRBV5-1 and TRBJ1-6; 9 positions agree with TRBD1. V shed 7 bases and J 8 bases; nucleotides not matched to a gene: 10. Germline CDR1 reads SGHRS; CDR2 reads YFSETQ. The CDR3 consists of 15 residues. The CDR3 bases are TGCGCCAGCCGGTCAACAGGGGGCGTCGATTCACCCCTCCACTTT. Protein sequence: CASRSTGGVDSPLHF.

CDR3 region: CASSPRTNEKLFF. The CDR3 coding sequence is TGTGCCAGCAGCCCGCGCACTAATGAAAAACTGTTTTTT. The genes are TRBV27 and TRBJ1-4; D gene ambiguous. The CDR3 sequence is 13 residues long. The V end was cut by 6 bases, the J end by 2 bases, with 7 bases between. Germline V gives CDR1 MNHEY, CDR2 SMNVEV (reference sequence).

This clone was detected once. The rearrangement uses TRBV28 and TRBJ2-7; 7 bases map to TRBD1. This CDR3 has 13 amino acids. V lost 6 bases to trimming and J lost 4 bases; unmatched junction nucleotides: 6. Germline loops: CDR1 MDHEN, CDR2 SYDVKM. CDR3 protein: CASRATGVYEQYF. Written as DNA, the CDR3 is TGTGCCAGCAGGGCAACAGGGGTATACGAGCAGTACTTC.

The gene calls are TRBV20-1 and TRBJ2-5; D unresolved. The CDR3 contains 11 residues. Germline V lookup: CDR1 DFQATT, CDR2 SNEGSKA (reference sequence). Trimming stripped 6 bases from V and 5 bases from J, with 10 bases between. The CDR3 bases are TGCAGTGCCCAGTCCATGGAGACCCAGTACTTC. Residues: CSAQSMETQYF.

The gene calls are TRBV7-3 and TRBJ1-2; tentatively, D is TRBD1 (5 bases). Per germline, CDR1 SGHTA and CDR2 FQGTGA. V lost 5 bases and J lost 7, with 14 bases in between. The CDR3 spans 13 residues. The CDR3, as DNA: TGTGCCAGCAGCCCTACGGGGGGAGGTGGCTACACCTTC. Translated, it gives CASSPTGGGGYTF.

The genes are TRBV28 and TRBJ2-3; possibly TRBD2 for D (7 bases). Germline values: CDR1 MDHEN, CDR2 SYDVKM. Trimming removed 5 bases from V and 0 bases from J, with 24 bases in between. The CDR3 extends over 19 amino acids. The CDR3 protein is CASSLRRGGSGVSTDTQYF. CDR3 DNA sequence: TGTGCCAGCAGTCTCCGCAGGGGAGGAAGCGGGGTTAGCACAGATACGCAGTATTTT.

This clone was counted a single time. The genes are TRBV7-2 and TRBJ2-1; the D is unclear. Germline V gives CDR1 SGHTA, CDR2 FQGNSA. Trimming took off 5 bases at V and 7 bases at J, with 12 bases between the two ends. This CDR3 is 13 amino acids long. The CDR3, as DNA: TGTGCCAGCAGCACCTCTAGACGGAATGAGCAGTTCTTC. Translating it yields CASSTSRRNEQFF. Based on the CDR3 plus reference TRBV7-2 and TRBJ2-1, the full variable domain is GAGVSQSPSNKVTEKGKDVELRCDPISGHTALYWYRQSLGQGLEFLIYFQGNSAPDKSGLPSDRFSAERTGGSVSTLTIQRTQQEDSAVYLCASSTSRRNEQFFGPGTRLTVL.

This chain uses TRBV6-2 or TRBV6-3 with TRBJ2-2, with TRBD2 matching 10 bases. Trimming cost V 4 bases and J 4 bases; bases outside gene matches: 3. This CDR3 comprises 15 residues. The V gene's germline CDR1 is MNHEY and CDR2 SVGEGT. CDR3 residues: CASSLAGGATGELFF. CDR3 DNA: TGTGCCAGCAGTTTAGCGGGGGGTGCCACCGGGGAGCTGTTTTTT.

The V gene is TRBV5-1, the J gene TRBJ2-3, with 7 bases matching TRBD2. V was clipped by 0 bases and J by 0 bases; unmatched bases: 10. The germline CDR1 and CDR2 sequences are SGHRS and YFSETQ. The CDR3 sequence is 18 residues long. CDR3 in DNA: TGCGCCAGCAGCTTGGCCCTGAGCGGGGTCGCTAGCACAGATACGCAGTATTTT. It specifies CASSLALSGVASTDTQYF.

The chain is built from TRBV6-5 and TRBJ1-2; unclear D gene. The CDR3 is 12 amino acids. Germline V gene sequence: CDR1 MNHEY, CDR2 SVGAGI. Deletions cut 5 bases from V and 1 base from J, with 5 bases between. The CDR3 nucleotides are TGTGCCAGCAGTCTCAGTAACTATGGCTACACCTTC. Translated: CASSLSNYGYTF.

In this sample, this clone turned up once. The chain combines TRBV11-3 with TRBJ2-2, with 7 nucleotides matching TRBD1. Germline CDR1 and CDR2: SGHNT and YENEEA. After removal of 5 bases from V and 0 bases from J, the junction contained 9 bases not matched to a gene. There are 17 residues in the CDR3. For the CDR3, the DNA is TGTGCCAGCAGCAAACTCGCCGGGACAGCGAACACCGGGGAGCTGTTTTTT. It translates to CASSKLAGTANTGELFF.

V gene TRBV27 combines with J gene TRBJ2-5; TRBD2 agrees at 8 bases. Germline V gene lookup returns CDR1 MNHEY and CDR2 SMNVEV (reference sequence). The CDR3 runs to 17 residues. V lost 6 bases to trimming and J lost 5 bases; unmatched junction nucleotides: 17. CDR3: CASSPIYGAGGAETQYF. The CDR3 coding sequence is TGTGCCAGCAGCCCGATCTATGGGGCGGGGGGCGCGGAGACCCAGTACTTC.

The chain links TRBV5-1 to TRBJ2-1; 8 bases are shared with TRBD1. Germline CDR1 reads SGHRS; CDR2 reads YFSETQ. After removal of 5 bases from V and 6 bases from J, the junction contained 7 bases not matched to a gene. The CDR3 runs to 14 residues. CDR3: CASSDRGLGNEQFF. DNA for the CDR3: TGCGCCAGCAGTGACAGGGGCCTTGGCAATGAGCAGTTCTTC.

The chain combines TRBV7-9 with TRBJ2-1; D unresolved. Looked up from germline, CDR1 is SEHNR and CDR2 is FQNEAQ (reference sequence). V was shortened by 5 bases and J by 10 bases, with 15 bases between the two germline ends. The CDR3 spans 13 residues. The CDR3 is CASSRSFRGEQFF. The DNA for the CDR3 is TGTGCCAGCAGCCGATCGTTTCGAGGCGAGCAGTTCTTC.

The chain links TRBV9 to TRBJ2-2; 10 bases are shared with TRBD2. The CDR3 length is 18 residues. CDR1 is SGDLS and CDR2 is YYNGEE in the germline V gene. With V trimmed by 0 bases and J by 3 bases, 8 bases remained unmatched. CDR3 sequence (DNA): TGTGCCAGCAGCGTAGTTCCTAGCGGGGGCCGGTACACCGGGGAGCTGTTTTTT. Translated: CASSVVPSGGRYTGELFF.

V and J are TRBV19 and TRBJ2-7, with TRBD1 matching 9 bases. The J segment lost 0 bases and the V segment lost 7 bases, leaving 7 bases of the junction unmatched. This CDR3 comprises 15 residues. In germline, CDR1 is LNHDA, CDR2 SQIVND (reference sequence). CDR3 bases: TGTGCCAGTATTGAGGACAGGGGCACCTCCTACGAGCAGTACTTC. It yields the protein CASIEDRGTSYEQYF.

The V call is TRBV24-1, the J call TRBJ2-5, with 11 bases fitting TRBD2. The CDR3 has 16 amino acids. V lost 2 bases to trimming and J lost 2 bases; unmatched junction nucleotides: 3. The V gene's germline CDR1 is KGHDR and CDR2 SFDVKD. Here the CDR3 reads CATSDSSGGQQETQYF. The DNA of the CDR3 is TGTGCCACCAGTGATTCTAGCGGGGGGCAACAAGAGACCCAGTACTTC.

The V call is TRBV12-3 or TRBV12-4, the J call TRBJ2-2; possibly TRBD2 for D (6 bases). Trimming stripped 6 bases from V and 5 bases from J, with 10 bases between. There are 13 residues in the CDR3. The CDR3: CASRAGGTGELFF. The CDR3 region has the DNA TGTGCCAGCAGGGCAGGAGGGACCGGGGAGCTGTTTTTT.

The chain joins TRBV19 to TRBJ1-2, with 9 bases fitting TRBD1. Germline V gene lookup returns CDR1 LNHDA and CDR2 SQIVND (reference sequence). The CDR3 has 16 residues. The V and J ends lost 1 base and 4 bases, in that order; junction bases with no gene match: 7. The CDR3 bases are TGTGCCAGTAGTATAGCTGGGGACAGGGTCGGCTATGGCTACACCTTC. Translated, it gives CASSIAGDRVGYGYTF. The full variable domain, in which reference TRBV19 and TRBJ1-2 provide the parts outside the CDR3, is DGGITQSPKYLFRKEGQNVTLSCEQNLNHDAMYWYRQDPGQGLRLIYYSQIVNDFQKGDIAEGYSVSREKKESFPLTVTSAQKNPTAFYLCASSIAGDRVGYGYTFGSGTRLTVV.

The genes are TRBV5-1 and TRBJ2-5, with a possible D match to TRBD2 (6 bases). The length of the CDR3 is 15 residues. Between the trimmed V and J ends, which lost 0 bases and 3 bases, there was a span of 12 bases. Germline values: CDR1 SGHRS, CDR2 YFSETQ. Here the CDR3 reads CASSLGFGGEETQYF. CDR3 sequence (DNA): TGCGCCAGCAGCTTGGGATTCGGGGGAGAAGAGACCCAGTACTTC.

This clone was counted once. This chain connects TRBV6-5 to TRBJ2-1; 8 bases match TRBD2. CDR3 length equals 15 residues. Germline values: CDR1 MNHEY, CDR2 SVGAGI. V shed 0 bases, J shed 6 bases, and the junction held 4 bases outside the gene matches. CDR3 bases: TGTGCCAGCAGTTACTCCGGGGGGGCGGGCAATGAGCAGTTCTTC. Translation gives CASSYSGGAGNEQFF.

This clone was observed a single time. V gene TRBV6-2 or TRBV6-3 combines with J gene TRBJ2-5; 9 positions match TRBD2. Trimming took 6 bases from V and 7 from J; bases not matched to a gene: 6. Germline V gene lookup returns CDR1 MNHEY and CDR2 SVGEGT. The CDR3 runs to 13 residues. The CDR3 spells CASSLAGALTQYF. In nucleotides, the CDR3 is TGTGCCAGCAGCTTAGCGGGGGCCTTGACCCAGTACTTC.

The rearrangement joins TRBV5-1 to TRBJ1-3; 9 nucleotides agree with TRBD1. This CDR3 region has 14 residues. The trim removed 4 bases at V and 7 bases at J, leaving 6 bases unmatched. Germline CDR1 reads SGHRS; CDR2 reads YFSETQ. The CDR3 DNA follows: TGCGCCAGCAGCATTGGGACAGGGCTGAACACCATATATTTT. It encodes CASSIGTGLNTIYF.